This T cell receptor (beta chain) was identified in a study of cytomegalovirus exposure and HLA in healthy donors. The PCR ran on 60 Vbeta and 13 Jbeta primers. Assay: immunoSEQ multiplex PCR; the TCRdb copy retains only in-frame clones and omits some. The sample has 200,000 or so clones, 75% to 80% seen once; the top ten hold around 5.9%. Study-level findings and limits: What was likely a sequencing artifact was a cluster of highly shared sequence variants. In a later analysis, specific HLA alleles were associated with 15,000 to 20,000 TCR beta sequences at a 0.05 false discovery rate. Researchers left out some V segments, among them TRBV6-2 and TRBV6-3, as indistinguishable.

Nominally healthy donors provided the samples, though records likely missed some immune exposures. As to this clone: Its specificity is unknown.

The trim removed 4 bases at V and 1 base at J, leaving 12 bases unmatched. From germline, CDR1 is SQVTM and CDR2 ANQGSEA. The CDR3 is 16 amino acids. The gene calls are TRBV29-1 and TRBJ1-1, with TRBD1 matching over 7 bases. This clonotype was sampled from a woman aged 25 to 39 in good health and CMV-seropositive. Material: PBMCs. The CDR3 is CSVANPTGAENTEAFF. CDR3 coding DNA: TGCAGCGTTGCGAACCCCACAGGGGCCGAGAACACTGAAGCTTTCTTT.